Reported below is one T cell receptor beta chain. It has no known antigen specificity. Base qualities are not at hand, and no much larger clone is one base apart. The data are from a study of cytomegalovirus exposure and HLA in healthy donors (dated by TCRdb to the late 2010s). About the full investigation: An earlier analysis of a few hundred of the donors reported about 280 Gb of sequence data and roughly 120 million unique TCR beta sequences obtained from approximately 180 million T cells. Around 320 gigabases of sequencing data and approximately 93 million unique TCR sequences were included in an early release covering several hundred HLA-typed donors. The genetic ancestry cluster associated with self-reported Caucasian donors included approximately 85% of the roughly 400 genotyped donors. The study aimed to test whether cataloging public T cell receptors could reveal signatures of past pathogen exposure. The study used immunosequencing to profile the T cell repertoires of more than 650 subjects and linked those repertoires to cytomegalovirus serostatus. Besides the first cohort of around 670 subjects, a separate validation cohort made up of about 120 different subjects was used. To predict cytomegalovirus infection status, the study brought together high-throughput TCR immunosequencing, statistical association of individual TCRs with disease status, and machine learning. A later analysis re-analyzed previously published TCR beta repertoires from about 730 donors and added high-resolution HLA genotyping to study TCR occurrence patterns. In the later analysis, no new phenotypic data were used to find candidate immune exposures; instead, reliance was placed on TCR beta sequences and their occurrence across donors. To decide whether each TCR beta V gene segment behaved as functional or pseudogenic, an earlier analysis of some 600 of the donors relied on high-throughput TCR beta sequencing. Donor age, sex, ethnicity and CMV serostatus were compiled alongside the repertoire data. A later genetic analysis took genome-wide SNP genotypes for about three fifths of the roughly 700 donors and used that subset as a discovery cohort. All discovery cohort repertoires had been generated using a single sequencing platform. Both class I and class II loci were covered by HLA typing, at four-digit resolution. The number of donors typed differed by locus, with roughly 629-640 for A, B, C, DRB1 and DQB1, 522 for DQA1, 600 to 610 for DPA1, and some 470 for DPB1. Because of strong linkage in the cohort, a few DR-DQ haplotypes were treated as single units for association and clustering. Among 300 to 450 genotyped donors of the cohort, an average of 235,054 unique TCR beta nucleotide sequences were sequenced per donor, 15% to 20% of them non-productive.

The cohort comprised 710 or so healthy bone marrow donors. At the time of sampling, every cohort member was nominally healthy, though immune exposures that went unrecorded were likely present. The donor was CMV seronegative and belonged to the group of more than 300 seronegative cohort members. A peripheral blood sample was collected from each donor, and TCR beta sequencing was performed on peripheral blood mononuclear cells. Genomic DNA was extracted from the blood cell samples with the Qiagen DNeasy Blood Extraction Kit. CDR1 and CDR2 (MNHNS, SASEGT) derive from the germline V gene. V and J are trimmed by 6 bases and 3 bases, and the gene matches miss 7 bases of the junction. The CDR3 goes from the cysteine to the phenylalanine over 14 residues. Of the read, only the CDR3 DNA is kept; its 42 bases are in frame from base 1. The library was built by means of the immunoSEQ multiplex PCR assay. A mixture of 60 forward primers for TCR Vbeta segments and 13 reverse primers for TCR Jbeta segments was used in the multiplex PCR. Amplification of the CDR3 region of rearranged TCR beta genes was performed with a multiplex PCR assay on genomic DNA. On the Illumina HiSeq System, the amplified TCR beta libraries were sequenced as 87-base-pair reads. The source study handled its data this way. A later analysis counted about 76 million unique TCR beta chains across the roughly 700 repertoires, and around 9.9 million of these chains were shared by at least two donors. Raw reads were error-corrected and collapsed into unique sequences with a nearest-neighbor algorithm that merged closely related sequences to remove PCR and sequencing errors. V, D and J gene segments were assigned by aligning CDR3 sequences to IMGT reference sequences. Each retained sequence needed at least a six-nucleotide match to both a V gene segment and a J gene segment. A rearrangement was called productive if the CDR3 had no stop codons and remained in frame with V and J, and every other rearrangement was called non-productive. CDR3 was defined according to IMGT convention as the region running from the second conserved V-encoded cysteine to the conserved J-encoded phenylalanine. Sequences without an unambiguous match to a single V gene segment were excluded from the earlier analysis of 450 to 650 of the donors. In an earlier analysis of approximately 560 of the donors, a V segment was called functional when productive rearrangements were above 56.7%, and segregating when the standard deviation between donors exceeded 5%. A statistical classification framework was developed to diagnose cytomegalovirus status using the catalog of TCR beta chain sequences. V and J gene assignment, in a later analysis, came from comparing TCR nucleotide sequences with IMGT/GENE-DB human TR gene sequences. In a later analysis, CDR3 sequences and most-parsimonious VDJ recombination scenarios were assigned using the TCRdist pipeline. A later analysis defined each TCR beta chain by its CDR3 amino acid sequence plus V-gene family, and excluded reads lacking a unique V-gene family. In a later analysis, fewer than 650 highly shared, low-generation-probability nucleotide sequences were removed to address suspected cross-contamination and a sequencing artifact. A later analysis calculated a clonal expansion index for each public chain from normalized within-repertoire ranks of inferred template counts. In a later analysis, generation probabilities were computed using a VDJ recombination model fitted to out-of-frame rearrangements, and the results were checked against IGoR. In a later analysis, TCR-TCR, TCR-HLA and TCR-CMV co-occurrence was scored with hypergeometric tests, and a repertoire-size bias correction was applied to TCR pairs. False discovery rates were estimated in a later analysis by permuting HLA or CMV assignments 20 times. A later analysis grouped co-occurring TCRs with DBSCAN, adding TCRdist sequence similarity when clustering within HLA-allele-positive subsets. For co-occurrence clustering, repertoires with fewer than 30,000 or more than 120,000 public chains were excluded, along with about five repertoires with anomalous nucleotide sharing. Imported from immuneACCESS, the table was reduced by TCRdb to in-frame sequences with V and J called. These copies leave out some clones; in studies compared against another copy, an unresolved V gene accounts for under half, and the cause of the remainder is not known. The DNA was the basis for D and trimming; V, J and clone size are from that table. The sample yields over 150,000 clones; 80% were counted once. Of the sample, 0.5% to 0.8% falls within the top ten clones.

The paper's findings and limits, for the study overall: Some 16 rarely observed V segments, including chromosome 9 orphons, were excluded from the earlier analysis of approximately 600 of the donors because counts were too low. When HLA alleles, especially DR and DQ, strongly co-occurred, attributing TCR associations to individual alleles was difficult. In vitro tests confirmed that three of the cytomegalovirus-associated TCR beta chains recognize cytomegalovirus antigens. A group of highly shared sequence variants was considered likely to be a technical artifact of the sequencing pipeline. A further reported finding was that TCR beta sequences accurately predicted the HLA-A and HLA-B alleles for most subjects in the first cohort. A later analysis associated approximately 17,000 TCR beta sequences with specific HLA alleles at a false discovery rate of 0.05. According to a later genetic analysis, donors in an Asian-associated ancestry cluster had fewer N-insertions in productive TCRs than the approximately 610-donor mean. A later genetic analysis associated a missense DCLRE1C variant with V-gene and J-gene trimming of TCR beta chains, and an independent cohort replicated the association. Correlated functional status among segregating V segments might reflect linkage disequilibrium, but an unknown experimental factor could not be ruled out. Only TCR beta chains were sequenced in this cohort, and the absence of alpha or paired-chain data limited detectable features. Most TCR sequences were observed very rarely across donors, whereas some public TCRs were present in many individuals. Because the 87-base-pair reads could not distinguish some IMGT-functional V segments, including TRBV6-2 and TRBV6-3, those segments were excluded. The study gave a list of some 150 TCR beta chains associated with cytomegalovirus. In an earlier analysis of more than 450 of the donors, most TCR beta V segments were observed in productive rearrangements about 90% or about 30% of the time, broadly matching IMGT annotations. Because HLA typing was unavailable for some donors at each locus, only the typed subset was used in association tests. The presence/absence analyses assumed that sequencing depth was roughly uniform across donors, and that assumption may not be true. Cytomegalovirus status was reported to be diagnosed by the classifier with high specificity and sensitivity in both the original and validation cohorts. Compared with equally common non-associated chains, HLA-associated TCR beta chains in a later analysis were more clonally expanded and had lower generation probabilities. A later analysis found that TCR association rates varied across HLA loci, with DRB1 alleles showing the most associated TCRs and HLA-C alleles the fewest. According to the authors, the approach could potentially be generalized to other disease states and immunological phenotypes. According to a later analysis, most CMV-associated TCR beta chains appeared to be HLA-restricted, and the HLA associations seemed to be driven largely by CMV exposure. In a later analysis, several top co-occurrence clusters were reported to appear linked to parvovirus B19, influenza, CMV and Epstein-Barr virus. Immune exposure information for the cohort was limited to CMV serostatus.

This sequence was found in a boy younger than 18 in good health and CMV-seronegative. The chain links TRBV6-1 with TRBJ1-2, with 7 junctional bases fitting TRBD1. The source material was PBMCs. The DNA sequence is TGTGCCAGCAGAGACACAGGGGTAGACTATGGCTACACCTTC. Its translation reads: CASRDTGVDYGYTF.